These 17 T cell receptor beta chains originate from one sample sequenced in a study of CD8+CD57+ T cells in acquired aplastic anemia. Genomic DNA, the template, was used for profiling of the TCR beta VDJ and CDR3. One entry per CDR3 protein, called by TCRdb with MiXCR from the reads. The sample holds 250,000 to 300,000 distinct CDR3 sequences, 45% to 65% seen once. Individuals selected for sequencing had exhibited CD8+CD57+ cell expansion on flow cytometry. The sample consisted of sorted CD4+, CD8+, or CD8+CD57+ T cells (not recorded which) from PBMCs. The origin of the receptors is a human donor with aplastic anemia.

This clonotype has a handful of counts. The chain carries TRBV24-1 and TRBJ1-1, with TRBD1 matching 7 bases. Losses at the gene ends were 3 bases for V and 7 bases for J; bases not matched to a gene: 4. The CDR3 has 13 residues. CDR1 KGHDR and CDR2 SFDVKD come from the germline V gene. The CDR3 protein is CATSDPGTDEAFF. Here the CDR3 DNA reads TGTGCCACCAGTGATCCGGGGACAGATGAAGCTTTCTTT.

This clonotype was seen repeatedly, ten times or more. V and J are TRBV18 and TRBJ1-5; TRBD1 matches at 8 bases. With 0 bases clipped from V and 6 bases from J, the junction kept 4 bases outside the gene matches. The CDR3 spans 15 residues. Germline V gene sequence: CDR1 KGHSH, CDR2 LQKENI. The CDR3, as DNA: TGTGCCAGCTCACCACCAGGACAGGGCACTCAGCCCCAGCATTTT. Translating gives CASSPPGQGTQPQHF.

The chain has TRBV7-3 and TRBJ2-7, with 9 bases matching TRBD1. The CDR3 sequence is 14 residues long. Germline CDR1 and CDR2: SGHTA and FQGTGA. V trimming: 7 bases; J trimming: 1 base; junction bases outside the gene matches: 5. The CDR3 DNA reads TGTGCCAGCAACTACGGGACAGGGTCCTACGAGCAGTACTTC. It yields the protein CASNYGTGSYEQYF.

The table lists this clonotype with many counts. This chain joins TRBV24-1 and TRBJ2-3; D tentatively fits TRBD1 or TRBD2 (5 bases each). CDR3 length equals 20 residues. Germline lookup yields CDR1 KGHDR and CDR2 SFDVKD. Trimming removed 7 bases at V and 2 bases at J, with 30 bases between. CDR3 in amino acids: CATSGAAPDALGLLTDTQYF. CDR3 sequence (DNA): TGTGCCACCAGCGGGGCGGCACCAGACGCATTGGGTCTTCTCACAGATACGCAGTATTTT.

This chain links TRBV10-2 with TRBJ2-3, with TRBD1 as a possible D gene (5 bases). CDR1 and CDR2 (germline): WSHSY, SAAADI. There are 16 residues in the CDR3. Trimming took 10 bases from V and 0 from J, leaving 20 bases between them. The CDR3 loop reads CATNGHMDFSTDTQYF. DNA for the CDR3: TGCGCCACTAACGGACATATGGATTTTAGCACAGATACGCAGTATTTT.

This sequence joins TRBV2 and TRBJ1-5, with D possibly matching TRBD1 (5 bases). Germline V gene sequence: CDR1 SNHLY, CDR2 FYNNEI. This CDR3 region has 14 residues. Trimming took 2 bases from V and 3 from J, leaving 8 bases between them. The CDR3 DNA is TGTGCCAGCAGTGAACAGGGACCCAATCAGCCCCAGCATTTT. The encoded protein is CASSEQGPNQPQHF.

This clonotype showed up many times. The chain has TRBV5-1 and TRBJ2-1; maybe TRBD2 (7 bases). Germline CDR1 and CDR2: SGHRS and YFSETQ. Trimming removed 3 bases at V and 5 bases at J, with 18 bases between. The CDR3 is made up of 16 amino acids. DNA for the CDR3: TGCGCCAGCAGCTCCGTCGCGGGGGCAGGGGACAATGAGCAGTTCTTC. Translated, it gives CASSSVAGAGDNEQFF.

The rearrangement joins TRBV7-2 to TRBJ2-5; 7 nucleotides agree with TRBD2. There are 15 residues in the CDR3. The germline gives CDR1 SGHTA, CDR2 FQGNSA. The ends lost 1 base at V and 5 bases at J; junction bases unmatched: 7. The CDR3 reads CASSLGTGGGETQYF. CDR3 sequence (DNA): TGTGCCAGCAGCTTAGGGACGGGGGGAGGTGAGACCCAGTACTTC.

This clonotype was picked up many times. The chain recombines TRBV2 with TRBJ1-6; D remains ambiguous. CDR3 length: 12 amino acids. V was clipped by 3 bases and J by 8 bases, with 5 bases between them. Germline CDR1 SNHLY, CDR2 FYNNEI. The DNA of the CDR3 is TGTGCCAGCAGTGACGTTGATTCACCCCTCCACTTT. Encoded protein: CASSDVDSPLHF.

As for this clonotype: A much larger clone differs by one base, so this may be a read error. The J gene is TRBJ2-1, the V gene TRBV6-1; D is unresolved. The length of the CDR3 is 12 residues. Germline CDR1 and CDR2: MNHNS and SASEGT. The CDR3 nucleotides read TGTGCCAGCAATTCAGGTTACAATGAGCAGCTCTTC. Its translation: CASNSGYNEQLF.

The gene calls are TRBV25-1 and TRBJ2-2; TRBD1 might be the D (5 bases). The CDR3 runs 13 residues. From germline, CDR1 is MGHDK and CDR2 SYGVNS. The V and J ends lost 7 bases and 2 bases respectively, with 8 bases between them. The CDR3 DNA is TGTGCCAGCACAGGACAAAACACCGGGGAGCTGTTTTTT. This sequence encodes CASTGQNTGELFF.

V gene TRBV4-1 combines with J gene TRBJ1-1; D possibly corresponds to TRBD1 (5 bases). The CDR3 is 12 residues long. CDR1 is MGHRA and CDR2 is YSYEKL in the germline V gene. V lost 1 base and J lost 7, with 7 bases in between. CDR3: CASSQGQGEAFF. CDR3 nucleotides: TGCGCCAGCAGCCAAGGCCAGGGTGAAGCTTTCTTT.

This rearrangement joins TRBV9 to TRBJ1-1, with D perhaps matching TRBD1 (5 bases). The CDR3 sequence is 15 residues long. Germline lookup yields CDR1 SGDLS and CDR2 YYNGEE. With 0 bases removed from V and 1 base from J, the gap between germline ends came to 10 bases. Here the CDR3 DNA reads TGTGCCAGCAGCGTAGAGGGGTACGCGAACACTGAAGCTTTCTTT. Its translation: CASSVEGYANTEAFF.

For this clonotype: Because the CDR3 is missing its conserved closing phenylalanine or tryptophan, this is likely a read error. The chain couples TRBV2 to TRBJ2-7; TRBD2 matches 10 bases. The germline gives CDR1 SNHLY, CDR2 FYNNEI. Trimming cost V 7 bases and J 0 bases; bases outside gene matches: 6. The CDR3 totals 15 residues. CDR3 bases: TGTGCCAGCATAGCGGGGGGATCGAGCTCCTACGAGCAGTACCTC. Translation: CASIAGGSSSYEQYL.

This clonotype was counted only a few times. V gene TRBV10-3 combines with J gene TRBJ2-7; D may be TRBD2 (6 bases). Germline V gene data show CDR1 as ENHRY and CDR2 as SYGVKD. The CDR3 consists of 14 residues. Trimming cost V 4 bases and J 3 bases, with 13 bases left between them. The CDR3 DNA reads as TGTGCCATCAGTGGGAGGACCGGGAGCTACGAGCAGTACTTC. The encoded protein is CAISGRTGSYEQYF.

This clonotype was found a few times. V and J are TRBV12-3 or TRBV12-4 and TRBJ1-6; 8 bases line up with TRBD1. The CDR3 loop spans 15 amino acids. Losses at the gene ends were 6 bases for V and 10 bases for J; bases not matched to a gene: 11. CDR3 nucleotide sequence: TGTGCCAGCAGCCCAGCCCGGACAGGGCGGTCACCCCTCCACTTT. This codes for CASSPARTGRSPLHF.

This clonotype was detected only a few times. The CDR3 here is CSARGIASPLHF. The CDR3, as DNA: TGCAGTGCTAGAGGGATCGCTTCACCCCTCCACTTT. The chain couples TRBV20-1 to TRBJ1-6; no clear D. Trimming cost V 1 base and J 9 bases, with 7 bases left between them. CDR3 length: 12 residues. The germline CDR1 and CDR2 sequences are DFQATT and SNEGSKA (reference sequence).